The 20 T cell receptor beta chains presented below share a single source sample, sequenced in a study of shared clonotypes between healthy human individuals. Produced via immunoSEQ multiplex PCR; TCRdb's table is partial and in-frame only. The data show 600,000 or so clones, about 95% seen once. Naive CD8 cells, CD45RO-negative and positively selected for CCR7, excluded terminally differentiated effector memory CD45RA+ cells. The sequenced sample consisted of naive CD8+ T cells sorted from blood. The receptors here all came from a woman aged 25 to 45 in good health.

V gene TRBV7-3 combines with J gene TRBJ2-7; 13 bases fit TRBD2. The CDR3 sequence is 15 residues long. J was trimmed by 4 bases and V by 5 bases; bases with no gene match: 5. The germline V gene has CDR1 SGHTA and CDR2 FQGTGA. The CDR3 nucleotides are TGTGCCAGCAGCCTCGGGACTAGCGGGATTTACGAGCAGTACTTC. Protein: CASSLGTSGIYEQYF.

The chain carries TRBV28 and TRBJ2-7; TRBD2 agrees at 10 bases. This CDR3 is built from 16 residues. Germline values: CDR1 MDHEN, CDR2 SYDVKM. Trimming removed 5 bases from V and 5 bases from J; junction bases left unmatched: 12. This chain's CDR3 is CASSPSSGRGAHEQYF. CDR3 bases: TGTGCCAGCAGTCCGTCTAGCGGGAGAGGGGCTCACGAGCAGTACTTC.

The chain recombines TRBV6-5 with TRBJ2-3; D uncertain. The CDR3 extends over 12 amino acids. CDR1 and CDR2 (germline): MNHEY, SVGAGI. Trimming removed 6 bases from V and 4 bases from J, with 8 bases in between. CDR3 sequence reads: CASRPRSDTQYF. CDR3 nucleotide sequence: TGTGCCAGCAGACCCCGGTCAGATACGCAGTATTTT.

The table lists this clone with a count of one. The V and J genes are TRBV16 and TRBJ2-7, with D perhaps TRBD2 (6 bases). V lost 6 bases and J lost 4, with 16 bases in between. Germline V lookup: CDR1 KGHSY, CDR2 FQNENV. CDR3 size: 14 residues. The chain's CDR3 is CASSLLDRGYEQYF. The CDR3 DNA sequence: TGTGCCAGCAGTCTACTCGATCGGGGGTACGAGCAGTACTTC.

The V gene is TRBV6-6, the J gene TRBJ2-5, with D perhaps matching TRBD1 (5 bases). Deletions cut 3 bases from V and 2 bases from J, with 16 bases between. CDR3 length: 16 residues. Germline CDR1 reads MNHNY; CDR2 reads SVGAGI (reference sequence). Written as DNA, the CDR3 is TGTGCCAGCAGTTATACCGCAGGGTTTAGGCAAGAGACCCAGTACTTC. This sequence encodes CASSYTAGFRQETQYF.

Concerning this clone itself: The sample carries other DNA sequences with the same CDR3. The V and J genes are TRBV19 and TRBJ2-1; TRBD2 matches at 7 bases. Germline-derived CDR1 and CDR2 are LNHDA and SQIVND (reference sequence). Unmatched junction bases numbered 9, after V lost 9 bases and J lost 4 bases. This CDR3 region has 14 residues. As DNA, the CDR3 is TGTGCCAGCAGAGGGCTAGCGGATTACAATGAGCAGTTCTTC. As protein: CASRGLADYNEQFF.

The rearrangement links TRBV6-5 to TRBJ2-1; weak D call: TRBD2 (6 bases). The CDR3 runs 15 residues. Germline CDR1 and CDR2: MNHEY and SVGAGI. V lost 7 bases and J lost 1, with 14 bases in between. In nucleotides, the CDR3 is TGTGCCAGCACCGTTCTCGGGGGTTCCTACAATGAGCAGTTCTTC. This gives the protein CASTVLGGSYNEQFF.

The rearrangement uses TRBV6-1 and TRBJ1-6; possibly TRBD1 for D (6 bases). CDR1 is MNHNS and CDR2 is SASEGT in the germline V gene. The ends were cut back, 4 bases at V and 9 bases at J, with 19 bases in the middle. The CDR3 runs 16 residues. CDR3 residues: CASSVVPEEGGSPLHF. The CDR3 DNA reads TGTGCCAGCAGTGTCGTCCCGGAAGAAGGGGGTTCACCCCTCCACTTT.

V gene TRBV20-1 combines with J gene TRBJ1-2; tentative D call: TRBD1 (6 bases). Trimming removed 5 bases at V and 5 bases at J, with 9 bases between. CDR1 is DFQATT, CDR2 SNEGSKA, per germline (reference sequence). The CDR3 runs to 11 residues. The CDR3 reads CSAWTEYGYTF. The CDR3 DNA sequence: TGCAGTGCTTGGACAGAGTATGGCTACACCTTC.

The chain recombines TRBV4-1 with TRBJ1-2; maybe TRBD1 (5 bases). There are 14 residues in the CDR3. Germline-derived CDR1 and CDR2 are MGHRA and YSYEKL. V gave up 2 bases and J gave up 3 bases, with 10 bases separating them. In nucleotides, the CDR3 is TGCGCCAGCAGCCAACTTCAGGGTGACTATGGCTACACCTTC. Residues: CASSQLQGDYGYTF.

This clone has just a few counts. The genes are TRBV2 and TRBJ2-7; 7 bases are a match to TRBD1. Per germline, CDR1 SNHLY and CDR2 FYNNEI. This CDR3 has 14 residues. The V segment lost 3 bases and the J segment 0 bases; nucleotides outside the gene matches: 2. Written as DNA, the CDR3 is TGTGCCAGCAGTGACTGGGACAGCTCCTACGAGCAGTACTTC. It codes for CASSDWDSSYEQYF.

The chain employs TRBV10-1 and TRBJ2-2; 7 bases are a match to TRBD2. This CDR3 region has 16 residues. V was pared by 8 bases and J by 0 bases, with 9 bases of the junction left unmatched. Per the germline V gene, CDR1 is WNHNN and CDR2 is SYGVQD (reference sequence). The CDR3 is CASSPWSGANTGELFF. The CDR3 region has the DNA TGCGCCAGCTCCCCCTGGAGCGGGGCGAACACCGGGGAGCTGTTTTTT.

This chain uses TRBV7-6 with TRBJ1-5; 8 bases are a match to TRBD1. Germline assignment: CDR1 SGHVS and CDR2 FNYEAQ. Trimming took 5 bases from V and 2 from J; bases not matched to a gene: 8. CDR3 length: 16 amino acids. CDR3 coding DNA: TGTGCCAGCAGCCCCGTGACAGGGGACGGCAATCAGCCCCAGCATTTT. Translated, it gives CASSPVTGDGNQPQHF.

V is TRBV5-8 and J is TRBJ1-1; D is unclear. The V gene's germline CDR1 is SGHTS and CDR2 YDEGEE. Deletions cut 4 bases from V and 6 bases from J, with 13 bases between. The CDR3 is made up of 13 amino acids. CDR3 sequence reads: CASSLAGSAEAFF. The CDR3 DNA is TGTGCCAGCAGCCTCGCGGGGAGTGCTGAAGCTTTCTTT.

The chain combines TRBV4-1 with TRBJ1-1; possible D gene TRBD1, 6 bases. V shed 5 bases and J shed 0 bases, with 13 bases lying between them. CDR3 length: 15 amino acids. Germline lookup yields CDR1 MGHRA and CDR2 YSYEKL. The CDR3 is CASSVRQEMNTEAFF. CDR3 nucleotide sequence: TGCGCCAGCAGCGTAAGACAGGAGATGAACACTGAAGCTTTCTTT.

The chain employs TRBV27 and TRBJ1-2, with 7 bases aligning to TRBD1. Germline V gene data show CDR1 as MNHEY and CDR2 as SMNVEV (reference sequence). V was pared by 6 bases and J by 6 bases, with 4 bases of the junction left unmatched. The CDR3 contains 12 residues. The CDR3 sequence: CASRSTGHGYTF. CDR3 nucleotide sequence: TGTGCCAGCAGGTCGACAGGGCATGGCTACACCTTC.

The chain joins TRBV28 to TRBJ2-7, with D tentatively TRBD2 (6 bases). Trimming removed 5 bases at V and 9 bases at J, with 11 bases between. Per the germline V gene, CDR1 is MDHEN and CDR2 is SYDVKM. CDR3 size: 11 residues. DNA of the CDR3: TGTGCCAGCAGTCCGGGGGATGTGCAGTACTTC. Encoded protein: CASSPGDVQYF.

The CDR3 region has the DNA TGCGCCAGCAGCTTGGGGACAGGATGGCCTGGGGCCAACGTCCTGACTTTC. This encodes CASSLGTGWPGANVLTF. The V and J genes are TRBV5-1 and TRBJ2-6; 7 positions match TRBD1. Germline CDR1 is SGHRS and CDR2 is YFSETQ. The CDR3 loop spans 17 amino acids. V shed 0 bases and J 2 bases; nucleotides not matched to a gene: 5.

The chain couples TRBV10-1 to TRBJ2-3; D may be TRBD2 (5 bases). With 7 bases removed from V and 2 bases from J, the gap between germline ends came to 13 bases. The germline V gene has CDR1 WNHNN and CDR2 SYGVQD (reference sequence). There are 14 residues in the CDR3. This CDR3 reads CASNDYAATDTQYF. CDR3 coding DNA: TGCGCCAGCAATGACTACGCCGCCACAGATACGCAGTATTTT.

In nucleotides, the CDR3 is TGCGCCAGCCGCCTCGGGAGGGGAGAAGAGACCCAGTACTTC. Its translation: CASRLGRGEETQYF. V usage is TRBV23-1 and J usage is TRBJ2-5, with TRBD2 matching over 8 bases. TRBV23-1 is an open reading frame, and its role is uncertain. V was clipped by 8 bases and J by 3 bases; unmatched bases: 8. This CDR3 has 14 amino acids.